The 11 T cell receptor beta chains given below trace back to one sample, sequenced in a study of T cell changes during pregnancy in multiple sclerosis. Profiling relied on immunoSEQ multiplex PCR, and the TCRdb table lists in-frame clones only, not all of them. The sample lists fewer than 85,000 clones, more than 85% occurring once. Sequences were derived from peripheral blood, sampled in the first trimester of pregnancy. The receptors originated from a female donor in good health, enrolled as a control in a pregnancy study.

The V and J genes are TRBV5-1 and TRBJ2-1; 12 bases fit TRBD1. Trimming at V came to 0 bases and at J to 7 bases, leaving 8 bases not matched to a gene. The CDR3 is 17 residues long. Germline CDR1 is SGHRS and CDR2 is YFSETQ. The chain's CDR3 is CASSLVGQGAIRNEQFF. The CDR3, as DNA: TGCGCCAGCAGCTTGGTGGGACAGGGGGCGATTAGGAATGAGCAGTTCTTC.

The chain combines TRBV29-1 with TRBJ2-7; no definite D call. From germline, CDR1 is SQVTM and CDR2 ANQGSEA. This CDR3 contains 11 residues. V lost 0 bases and J lost 5, with 5 bases in between. The chain's CDR3 is CSVEERNEQYF. CDR3 sequence (DNA): TGCAGCGTTGAAGAGAGGAACGAGCAGTACTTC.

V is TRBV9 and J is TRBJ2-3, with TRBD2 identical over 16 bases. Germline CDR1 is SGDLS and CDR2 is YYNGEE. After removal of 4 bases from V and 1 base from J, the junction contained 6 bases not matched to a gene. The CDR3 spans 18 residues. The CDR3 here is CASSLGLAGGPGTDTQYF. The CDR3 bases are TGTGCCAGCAGCTTGGGACTAGCGGGAGGGCCTGGCACAGATACGCAGTATTTT.

This clone was picked up one time. The chain couples TRBV27 to TRBJ2-7, with TRBD2 matching over 7 bases. This CDR3 has 15 amino acids. Germline CDR1 is MNHEY and CDR2 is SMNVEV (reference sequence). V shed 5 bases, J shed 0 bases, and the junction held 7 bases outside the gene matches. Here the CDR3 DNA reads TGTGCCAGCAGTACCCGGCGGGGGAGCTCCTACGAGCAGTACTTC. Amino acid sequence: CASSTRRGSSYEQYF.

This chain connects TRBV19 to TRBJ2-7; possibly TRBD2 for D (6 bases). Deletions cut 6 bases from V and 6 bases from J, with 15 bases between. The CDR3 is made up of 13 amino acids. Germline assignment: CDR1 LNHDA and CDR2 SQIVND (reference sequence). The CDR3 spells CASRPSGEIEQYF. The DNA for the CDR3 is TGTGCCAGTAGGCCCTCGGGGGAGATCGAGCAGTACTTC.

This clone turned up a few times. The chain is built from TRBV7-2 and TRBJ1-1; unclear D gene. The V and J ends lost 8 bases and 3 bases respectively, with 10 bases between them. Germline CDR1 and CDR2: SGHTA and FQGNSA. This CDR3 comprises 12 residues. CDR3 protein: CASRTWYTEAFF. CDR3 DNA: TGTGCCAGCCGGACTTGGTACACTGAAGCTTTCTTT.

The rearrangement uses TRBV5-1 and TRBJ2-3; 8 bases map to TRBD1. The V gene's germline CDR1 is SGHRS and CDR2 YFSETQ. Trimming took 4 bases from V and 6 from J; bases not matched to a gene: 7. This CDR3 is 14 amino acids long. CDR3 DNA sequence: TGCGCCAGCAGCCTCGGACAGGGTGGTGATACGCAGTATTTT. Residues: CASSLGQGGDTQYF.

The genes are TRBV5-6 and TRBJ1-5; D unclear. The CDR3 has 14 amino acids. The V end lost 4 bases, the J end lost 2 bases, and 10 bases lay between the germline ends. Germline assignment: CDR1 SGHDT and CDR2 YYEEEE. The CDR3, as DNA: TGTGCCAGCAGCCTGGGCTCGGGCAATCAGCCCCAGCATTTT. This gives the protein CASSLGSGNQPQHF.

The V and J genes are TRBV28 and TRBJ2-7, with D possibly TRBD1 on 6 matching bases. The CDR3 consists of 15 residues. Germline V gives CDR1 MDHEN, CDR2 SYDVKM. Trimming took 3 bases from V and 0 from J, leaving 12 bases between them. CDR3 in amino acids: CASSFGDTRSYEQYF. CDR3 DNA sequence: TGTGCCAGCAGTTTTGGGGACACCCGCTCCTACGAGCAGTACTTC.

This clone was found once. The chain is built from TRBV25-1 and TRBJ2-3; 8 bases match TRBD1. Trimming at V came to 3 bases and at J to 2 bases, leaving 7 bases not matched to a gene. Germline lookup yields CDR1 MGHDK and CDR2 SYGVNS. The CDR3 is 16 residues long. Here the CDR3 reads CASSDSYRGFTDTQYF. CDR3 bases: TGTGCCAGCAGTGATTCTTACAGGGGGTTCACAGATACGCAGTATTTT.

V is TRBV5-1 and J is TRBJ1-1; tentative D call: TRBD1 (5 bases). Germline V gene data show CDR1 as SGHRS and CDR2 as YFSETQ. The CDR3 has 13 residues. V lost 2 bases, J lost 1 base, and 6 bases lay in between. CDR3 nucleotide sequence: TGCGCCAGCAGCTTACAGGAGAACACTGAAGCTTTCTTT. Amino acids: CASSLQENTEAFF.